This is a list of T cell receptor beta chains from one sample in a study of robustness of blood B and T cell sequencing. Each CDR3 protein is one row after TCRdb ran MiXCR on the PCR reads. The sample carries over 800 distinct CDR3 sequences, roughly 80% recorded once. The sample comprised peripheral blood. These receptors were taken from a human donor in good health. The CDR3 runs from the conserved cysteine through the conserved F or W. The D gene is left open where the match is weak. Clone size is stated in some rows and not others, as once, few, many or a class when expanded.

size	length	J	D	V	DNA	CDR3
once	15	TRBJ1-1	.	TRBV15	TGTGCCACCAGCCCTGACAAGCTTATGAACACTGAAGCTTTCTTT	CATSPDKLMNTEAFF
.	14	TRBJ1-2	.	TRBV6-1	TGTGCCAGCAGTGTGAGTTTGAGCGGAGGTGGCTACACCTTC	CASSVSLSGGGYTF
.	20	TRBJ2-3	TRBD2	TRBV12-5	TGTGCTAGTGGTTCCTCTGGGCGGGGGGGCCTGAATATAAAGACAGATACGCAGTATTTT	CASGSSGRGGLNIKTDTQYF
.	14	TRBJ1-5	.	TRBV2	TGTGCCAGCAGTGAATTGTCAGCAAATCAGCCCCAGCATTTT	CASSELSANQPQHF
.	13	TRBJ2-7	.	TRBV6-1	TGTGCCAGCAGTGATGGAGGGCCCTACGAGCAGTACTTC	CASSDGGPYEQYF
.	14	TRBJ2-2	.	TRBV4-2	TGTGCCAGCACCCCCGCAGGGGCCTTCGGGGAGCTGTTTTTT	CASTPAGAFGELFF
.	16	TRBJ2-3	.	TRBV2	TGTGCCAGCAGTTCTTGGGGCAGCCCCAGCACAGATACGCAGTATTTT	CASSSWGSPSTDTQYF
.	17	TRBJ1-2	TRBD1	TRBV5-1	TGCGCCAGCAGCCCAGGGACAGGGGGGATTGATGACTATGGCTACACCTTC	CASSPGTGGIDDYGYTF
large	12	TRBJ1-1	.	TRBV11-1	TGTGCCAGCACCACTTGGTGGACTGAAGCTTTCTTT	CASTTWWTEAFF
.	14	TRBJ2-7	.	TRBV7-9	TGTGCCAGCAGCTTATCCCGTTGGGCCTACGAGCAGTACTTC	CASSLSRWAYEQYF
.	13	TRBJ1-1	.	TRBV20-1	TGCAGTGCTAGAGGTGATTGGATCACTGAAGCTTTCTTT	CSARGDWITEAFF
.	13	TRBJ1-1	.	TRBV5-1	TGCGCCAGCAGCTTTGACGGCGACACTGAAGCTTTCTTT	CASSFDGDTEAFF
once	16	TRBJ2-1	.	TRBV6-6	TGTGCCAGCAGTTACTCGTTTAACTTGGGGCCCCTCGAGCAGTTCTTC	CASSYSFNLGPLEQFF
.	12	TRBJ2-7	.	TRBV11-1	TGTGCCAGCAGCCACGACAGCTACGAGCAGTACTTC	CASSHDSYEQYF
few	14	TRBJ1-2	.	TRBV6-1	TGTGCCAGCAGCCGCAGACAGGTTTACTATGGCTACACCTTC	CASSRRQVYYGYTF
.	18	TRBJ2-7	TRBD1	TRBV20-1	TGCAGTGCTAGAGGACCGGGACAGGACCCAAAATGGTCCTACGAGCAGTACTTC	CSARGPGQDPKWSYEQYF
.	15	TRBJ1-1	.	TRBV18	TGTGCCAGCTCACGTCGGGGGGAGTTGTACACTGAAGCTTTCTTT	CASSRRGELYTEAFF
once	17	TRBJ2-3	TRBD2	TRBV11-1	TGTGCCAGCAGCTTAGGGACTAGCGGGGGCCCCACAGATACGCAGTATTTT	CASSLGTSGGPTDTQYF
.	14	TRBJ1-3	TRBD1	TRBV13	TGTGCCAGCAGCCCACAGGGGGCTAGAAACACCATATATTTT	CASSPQGARNTIYF
.	16	TRBJ2-1	TRBD2	TRBV6-5	TGTGCCAGCAGTTACTTGGGGGGGGGGTCCTCGGATGAGCAGTTCTTC	CASSYLGGGSSDEQFF
few	14	TRBJ1-1	.	TRBV30	TGTGCCTGGAAGGATTCTCCAGGTAACACTGAAGCTTTCTTT	CAWKDSPGNTEAFF
.	13	TRBJ1-1	TRBD1	TRBV10-3	TGTGCCATCAGTCGACAGGGGGACACTGAAGCTTTCTTT	CAISRQGDTEAFF
few	12	TRBJ1-1	.	TRBV30	TGTGCCTGGAGTGTACGTGGGATCGAAGCTTTCTTT	CAWSVRGIEAFF
.	12	TRBJ2-3	.	TRBV30	TGTGCCTGTAGCGGTTCCACAGATACGCAGTATTTT	CACSGSTDTQYF
.	16	TRBJ1-6	.	TRBV14	TGTGCCAGCAGCCAACATCAGGCGGGGGTCGGTTCACCCCTCCACTTT	CASSQHQAGVGSPLHF
.	16	TRBJ1-3	.	TRBV6-5	TGTGCCAGCAGTTACGGCGGAGTCACCTCTGGAAACACCATATATTTT	CASSYGGVTSGNTIYF
.	14	TRBJ1-1	.	TRBV5-1	TGCGCCAGCAGCTGGGAACAGGTGAACACTGAAGCTTTCTTT	CASSWEQVNTEAFF
once	14	TRBJ2-1	.	TRBV20-1	TGCAGTGCTAGTGAGCGACCTTCGAGGAATGAGCAGTTCTTC	CSASERPSRNEQFF
.	18	TRBJ2-6	TRBD1	TRBV30	TGTGCCTGGAGTGCAGTACCGGGACAGGAGTCTGGGGCCAACGTCCTGACTTTC	CAWSAVPGQESGANVLTF
.	14	TRBJ2-2	.	TRBV11-2	TGTGCCAGCAGCCCCCATAGTGGGGCCGGGGAGCTGTTTTTT	CASSPHSGAGELFF
.	15	TRBJ2-4	TRBD1	TRBV20-1	TGCAGTGCAAATGACAGGGGGGTAGCCAAAAACATTCAGTACTTC	CSANDRGVAKNIQYF
.	14	TRBJ1-4	TRBD1	TRBV6-6	TGTGCCAGCAGTTCCCAGGGGGCGGGCGAAAAACTGTTTTTT	CASSSQGAGEKLFF
few	15	TRBJ2-3	TRBD2	TRBV2	TGTGCCAGCAGTGATATGGCGGGGGGGCCAGATACGCAGTATTTT	CASSDMAGGPDTQYF
.	15	TRBJ2-1	TRBD1	TRBV10-3	TGTGCCATCAGTGCCCGACAGGGAACGGACAATGAGCAGTTCTTC	CAISARQGTDNEQFF
few	13	TRBJ1-2	.	TRBV29-1	TGCAGCGTTGACCCAGGCTGGGGGTATGGCTACACCTTC	CSVDPGWGYGYTF
.	16	TRBJ2-2	.	TRBV5-1	TGCGCCAGCAGCTTATCTTCAGGGACGGGACGCGGGGAGCTGTTTTTT	CASSLSSGTGRGELFF
.	13	TRBJ1-1	.	TRBV7-3	TGTGCCAGCAGCTTAAATACGAACACTGAAGCTTTCTTT	CASSLNTNTEAFF
.	15	TRBJ1-3	TRBD1	TRBV10-3	TGTGCCATCAGTGAGCCTGACAGGGCGGGAAACACCATATATTTT	CAISEPDRAGNTIYF
.	14	TRBJ1-6	.	TRBV6-5	TGTGCCAGCAGCAGGACAGTTTTTAATTCACCCCTCCACTTT	CASSRTVFNSPLHF
.	14	TRBJ2-2	.	TRBV7-3	TGTGCCAGCAGCTTAGACAGCTACACCGGGGAGCTGTTTTTT	CASSLDSYTGELFF
.	15	TRBJ1-1	.	TRBV6-5	TGTGCCAGCAGTTACTCGGGCCCTGGGACCACTGAAGCTTTCTTT	CASSYSGPGTTEAFF
.	14	TRBJ1-5	.	TRBV15	TGTGCCACCAGCAGAACGCGAGAAGGACAGCCCCAGCATTTT	CATSRTREGQPQHF
.	14	TRBJ1-4	.	TRBV11-2	TGTGTCAGCAGCTTGAGTTTAACTAATGAAAAACTGTTTTTT	CVSSLSLTNEKLFF
.	14	TRBJ1-3	.	TRBV5-4	TGTGCCAGCAGCTTGAGGGGGTCCGGAAACACCATATATTTT	CASSLRGSGNTIYF
.	15	TRBJ1-1	.	TRBV12-3/TRBV12-4	TGTGCCAGCAGCCAATCCGGAGGGGCGAACACTGAAGCTTTCTTT	CASSQSGGANTEAFF
.	17	TRBJ2-1	.	TRBV1	TGCACCAGCAGCAGGACTAGCGGGGGGATCTCCAACAATGAGCAGTTCTTC	CTSSRTSGGISNNEQFF
.	14	TRBJ2-7	.	TRBV30	TGTGCCTGGAACATCCCCTTTAGGGTCTACGAGCAGTACTTC	CAWNIPFRVYEQYF
.	15	TRBJ2-3	.	TRBV3-1	TGTGCCAGCAGCCAAGCAACGGGGGGCACGGATACGCAGTATTTT	CASSQATGGTDTQYF
.	13	TRBJ1-6	TRBD1	TRBV12-3/TRBV12-4	TGTGCCAGCAGTTCCACAGGGGATTCACCCCTCCACTTT	CASSSTGDSPLHF
.	12	TRBJ1-2	.	TRBV5-4	TGTGCCAGCAGCTTGGTGACTTCAGGCTACACCTTC	CASSLVTSGYTF
.	16	TRBJ2-3	.	TRBV2	TGTGCCAGCAACCCCCCTTTGTCATGGGACACAGATACGCAGTATTTT	CASNPPLSWDTDTQYF
.	15	TRBJ2-1	TRBD2	TRBV6-1	TGTGCCAGCAGTTTTGAGGGACTAGCGGCAAATGAGCAGTTCTTC	CASSFEGLAANEQFF